The entry below gives a single T cell receptor beta chain sequence along with its context. Its antigen is currently unknown. These data originate in a study of shared clonotypes between healthy human individuals. Trimming left V 7 bases short and J 3 bases short, with 18 bases between. There are 15 residues in the CDR3. Germline assignment: CDR1 ENHRY and CDR2 SYGVKD. Study conclusions and caveats: Owing to a small donor count, the genetic and exposure-history diversity represented was limited. Shared clonotypes across all four donors exceeded non-shared ones in generation probability. Relative to memory subsets, naive subsets generally showed larger estimated richness.

The study drew its donors from healthy HIV-negative adults without recent acute infections or vaccinations. Clones were read by immunoSEQ multiplex PCR, and TCRdb kept only the in-frame ones, dropping some. The table shows 2 million to 2.5 million clones, with 90% to 95% occurring only once. Sequencing input: naive CD4+ T cells from PBMCs. Subset in this sample: CD45RA+ positively selected. The receptor was isolated from a young man in good health. Some clones in this sample may be carry-over from other donors' samples. This sequence joins TRBV10-3 and TRBJ1-1, with D unclear. CDR3 residues: CAINSQRMFDTEAFF. In DNA form, the CDR3 reads TGTGCCATCAATAGCCAGCGTATGTTTGACACTGAAGCTTTCTTT.